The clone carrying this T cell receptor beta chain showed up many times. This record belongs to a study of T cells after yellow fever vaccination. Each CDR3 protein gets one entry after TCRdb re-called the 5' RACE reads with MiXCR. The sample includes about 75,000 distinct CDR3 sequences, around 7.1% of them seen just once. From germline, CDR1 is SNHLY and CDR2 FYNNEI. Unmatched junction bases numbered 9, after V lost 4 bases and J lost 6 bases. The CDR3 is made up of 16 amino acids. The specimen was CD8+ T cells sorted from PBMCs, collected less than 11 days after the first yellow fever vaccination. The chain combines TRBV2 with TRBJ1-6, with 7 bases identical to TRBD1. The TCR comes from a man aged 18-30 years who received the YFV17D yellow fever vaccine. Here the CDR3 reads CASSGTLGQPNSPLHF. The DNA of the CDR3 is TGTGCCAGCAGTGGAACCTTGGGACAGCCTAATTCACCCCTCCACTTT.